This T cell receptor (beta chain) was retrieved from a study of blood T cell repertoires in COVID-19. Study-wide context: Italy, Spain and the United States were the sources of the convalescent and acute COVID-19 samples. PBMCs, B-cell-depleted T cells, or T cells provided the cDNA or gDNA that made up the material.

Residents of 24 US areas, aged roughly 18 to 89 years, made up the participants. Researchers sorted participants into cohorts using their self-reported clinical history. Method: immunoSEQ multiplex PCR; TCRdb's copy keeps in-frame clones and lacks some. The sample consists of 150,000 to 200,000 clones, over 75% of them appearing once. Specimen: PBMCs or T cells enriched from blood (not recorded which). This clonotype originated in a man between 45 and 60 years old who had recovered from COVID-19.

In DNA form, the CDR3 reads TGTGCCAGCAGCTTGTACAGGCGCCGCACAGATACGCAGTATTTT. Amino acids: CASSLYRRRTDTQYF. This chain joins TRBV7-8 and TRBJ2-3; perhaps TRBD1 as D (5 bases). V gave up 3 bases and J gave up 1 base, with 11 bases separating them. The CDR3 runs to 15 residues. Germline V gene lookup returns CDR1 SGHVS and CDR2 FQNEAQ.